This TCR beta chain comes out of a study of CD8+ T cells in alopecia areata. Background on the study: Severity in treated patients was scored by percentage of scalp area affected.

RNA extraction and reverse transcription yielded cDNA as sequencing template. Clones were read by immunoSEQ multiplex PCR, and TCRdb kept only the in-frame ones, dropping some. The sample has about 190,000 clones; roughly 70% are singletons. In the case of this clone: Its cognate antigen is unknown.

Treatment: oral pan-JAK inhibitor, 5-10 mg twice daily. Study results and caveats: With tofacitinib ongoing, many expanded lesional clones persisted in both scalp and blood.

The sequence derives from a human donor with alopecia areata. Sequenced material: CD4+ T cells sorted from blood, taken around week 50, from a patient treated with tofacitinib.

The CDR3 DNA reads as TGTGCCAGCAGTCTAAATCCGGGACTAGCGGGGCGATACAATGAGCAGTTCTTC. It is translated as CASSLNPGLAGRYNEQFF. The rearrangement joins TRBV27 to TRBJ2-1, with 13 bases that match TRBD2. Trimming removed 5 bases from V and 4 bases from J; junction bases left unmatched: 11. The germline V gene encodes CDR1 MNHEY and CDR2 SMNVEV (reference sequence). The CDR3 has 18 residues.